A selection of T cell receptor beta chains follows, all from one sample in a study of T cells in Graves' hyperthyroidism and ophthalmopathy. TCRdb used MiXCR to reprocess the multiplex PCR reads, holding one entry per CDR3 protein. Of more than 450,000 distinct CDR3 sequences in the sample, around 15% were seen once. What was sequenced was blood. These receptors all come from a woman aged 40-49 years with Graves' hyperthyroidism. Each CDR3 is given with its conserved first and last residue. A D gene is named only where the DNA matches it firmly. Clone sizes are given selectively: once, few, many, or a class where the clone is expanded.

D: TRBD2; V: TRBV20-1; J: TRBJ2-1; size: many; DNA: TGCAGTGCTAGAGATAGCGGGAAAGGGGACAATGAGCAGTTCTTC; CDR3: CSARDSGKGDNEQFF
D: NA; V: TRBV5-6; J: TRBJ2-3; size: NA; DNA: TGTGCCAGCAGCTTGGGGACTTTTACAGATACGCAGTATTTT; CDR3: CASSLGTFTDTQYF
D: NA; V: TRBV28; J: TRBJ1-1; size: many; DNA: TGTGCCAGCAGTTTGGGGAGGAAAGCTTTCTTT; CDR3: CASSLGRKAFF
D: NA; V: TRBV12-3/TRBV12-4; J: TRBJ1-1; size: many; DNA: TGTGCCAGCAGTTTAGGTTCAGCCGCCCCCACTGAAGCTTTCTTT; CDR3: CASSLGSAAPTEAFF
D: NA; V: TRBV6-2/TRBV6-3; J: TRBJ2-3; size: few; DNA: TGTGCCAGCAGTTACTCGTCAATTCCAGCGCCACACGGGGATACGCAGTATTTT; CDR3: CASSYSSIPAPHGDTQYF
D: NA; V: TRBV3-1; J: TRBJ2-1; size: many; DNA: TGTGCCAGCAGCCAAGTACAGAAGGAGCAGTTCTTC; CDR3: CASSQVQKEQFF
D: TRBD2; V: TRBV10-2; J: TRBJ2-5; size: few; DNA: TGCGCCAGCAGTTCCGGGACTAGCGGGAGTATGTGGGAGACCCAGTACTTC; CDR3: CASSSGTSGSMWETQYF
D: NA; V: TRBV6-2/TRBV6-3; J: TRBJ2-3; size: many; DNA: TGTGCCAGCGGGGATAGCACAGATACGCAGTATTTT; CDR3: CASGDSTDTQYF
D: TRBD1; V: TRBV18; J: TRBJ1-1; size: few; DNA: TGTGCCAGCTCACCCCAAGACAGGGAGCTCTGGGCTTTCTTT; CDR3: CASSPQDRELWAFF
D: NA; V: TRBV19; J: TRBJ1-5; size: few; DNA: TGTGCCAGTAGTATAGAACGGCAGCCCCAGCATTTT; CDR3: CASSIERQPQHF
D: TRBD1; V: TRBV5-1; J: TRBJ1-5; size: many; DNA: TGCGCCAGCAGCGTAGACAGGGGCAGCAATCAGCCCCAGCATTTT; CDR3: CASSVDRGSNQPQHF
D: NA; V: TRBV30; J: TRBJ2-7; size: many; DNA: TGTGCCTGGGGTTTGGGCGTCGCGCCCTACGAGCAGTACTTC; CDR3: CAWGLGVAPYEQYF
D: NA; V: TRBV19; J: TRBJ1-1; size: NA; DNA: TGTGCCAGTCGTCAGGGGTGGGGGCTTGGCACTGAAGCTTTCTTT; CDR3: CASRQGWGLGTEAFF
D: NA; V: TRBV11-2; J: TRBJ1-3; size: few; DNA: TGTGCCGGCAGTTTACTCCGTTTCGAGGGCTCTGGAAACACCATATATTTT; CDR3: CAGSLLRFEGSGNTIYF
D: TRBD2; V: TRBV28; J: TRBJ2-5; size: NA; DNA: TGTGCCAGCAGCCAGGGGCCGGGAGGGGGGCAAGAGACCCAGTACTTC; CDR3: CASSQGPGGGQETQYF
D: NA; V: TRBV19; J: TRBJ1-2; size: NA; DNA: TGTGCCTGTAGTATCGGGGCACACTATGGCTACACCTTC; CDR3: CACSIGAHYGYTF
D: NA; V: TRBV5-6; J: TRBJ2-3; size: many; DNA: TGTGCCAGCAGCTTTGACAGTGCCACAGATACGCAGTATTTT; CDR3: CASSFDSATDTQYF
D: TRBD1; V: TRBV10-1; J: TRBJ1-1; size: many; DNA: TGCGCCAGCAGTGAGTCGGCAGGGGGCAACATCATGAACACTGAAGCTTTCTTT; CDR3: CASSESAGGNIMNTEAFF
D: TRBD1; V: TRBV11-2; J: TRBJ1-4; size: many; DNA: TGTGCCAGCAGCACACCGGGACAGGGGGATACTGAAAAACTGTTTTTT; CDR3: CASSTPGQGDTEKLFF
D: TRBD1; V: TRBV28; J: TRBJ2-7; size: many; DNA: TGTGCCAGCCGCCCGACAGGGGGGGCCTACGAGCAGTACTTC; CDR3: CASRPTGGAYEQYF
D: NA; V: TRBV11-2; J: TRBJ2-1; size: many; DNA: TGTGCCAGCAGCTTAGCCCAGGGTGAGCAGTTCTTC; CDR3: CASSLAQGEQFF
D: NA; V: TRBV2; J: TRBJ1-6; size: NA; DNA: TGTGCCAGCAGTGACACAGGGCGGACACCCCTCCACTTT; CDR3: CASSDTGRTPLHF
D: TRBD1; V: TRBV28; J: TRBJ1-1; size: many; DNA: TGTGCCAGCAGTTTATTCCTTACAGGGGGCGCCCAGGCTTTCTTT; CDR3: CASSLFLTGGAQAFF
D: NA; V: TRBV19; J: TRBJ2-7; size: few; DNA: TGTGCCAGTAGTATCGGCAGGGCCTACGAGCAGTACTTC; CDR3: CASSIGRAYEQYF
D: NA; V: TRBV5-1; J: TRBJ1-1; size: few; DNA: TGCGCCAGCAGCTTGACAATGGGGACTGAAGCTTTCTTT; CDR3: CASSLTMGTEAFF
D: TRBD2; V: TRBV28; J: TRBJ2-2; size: NA; DNA: TGTGCCAGCAGTTTACCGTATGGGGGGGGTACCGGGGAGCTGTTTTTT; CDR3: CASSLPYGGGTGELFF
D: NA; V: TRBV2; J: TRBJ2-2; size: many; DNA: TGTGCCAGCAGTGGGCTAGTGAACACCGGGGAGCTGTTTTTT; CDR3: CASSGLVNTGELFF
D: NA; V: TRBV7-3; J: TRBJ2-3; size: many; DNA: TGTGCCAGCAGCTTAACGCCCTCTTGGGGAGATACGCAGTATTTT; CDR3: CASSLTPSWGDTQYF
D: NA; V: TRBV28; J: TRBJ1-5; size: many; DNA: TGTGCCAGCAGCCCCCTTCCGCAGCAGGGGCATCAGCCCCAGCATTTT; CDR3: CASSPLPQQGHQPQHF
D: TRBD1; V: TRBV3-1; J: TRBJ2-1; size: many; DNA: TGTGCCAGCAGCCAAGAGGGGACAGTATACAATGAGCAGTTCTTC; CDR3: CASSQEGTVYNEQFF
D: NA; V: TRBV20-1; J: TRBJ2-7; size: NA; DNA: TGCAGTGCTAGAGATTATGTGGGAATCATCTACGAGCAGTACTTC; CDR3: CSARDYVGIIYEQYF
D: TRBD1; V: TRBV9; J: TRBJ1-1; size: many; DNA: TGTGCCAGCAGCGCCAGTGGACAGGGCGGCACTGAAGCTTTCTTT; CDR3: CASSASGQGGTEAFF
D: TRBD1; V: TRBV11-2; J: TRBJ2-7; size: many; DNA: TGTGCCAGCAGCTCAACCGGGACAGGGGTCACAAACTCCTACGAGCAGTACTTC; CDR3: CASSSTGTGVTNSYEQYF
D: TRBD1; V: TRBV5-1; J: TRBJ2-2; size: many; DNA: TGCGCCAGCAGCACGACAGGGCCCGGGGAGCTGTTTTTT; CDR3: CASSTTGPGELFF
D: TRBD1; V: TRBV19; J: TRBJ2-6; size: few; DNA: TGTGCCAGCAGTATGAACAGGGGGATATCCGGGGCCAACGTCCTGACTTTC; CDR3: CASSMNRGISGANVLTF
D: TRBD1; V: TRBV27; J: TRBJ1-2; size: NA; DNA: TGTGCCAGCAGAAACCCGGGACAGGGCTATGGCTACACCTTC; CDR3: CASRNPGQGYGYTF
D: NA; V: TRBV2; J: TRBJ1-2; size: many; DNA: TGTGCCAGCACTCGAGACAGGAGTTATGGCTACACCTTC; CDR3: CASTRDRSYGYTF
D: TRBD2; V: TRBV10-3; J: TRBJ2-1; size: once; DNA: TGTGCCATTAGATCGGGACTAGCGGGAAGGGAACTCTTC; CDR3: CAIRSGLAGRELF
D: NA; V: TRBV29-1; J: TRBJ2-3; size: many; DNA: TGCAGCGTGGATGATAGCGTCGCTACAGATACGCAGTATTTT; CDR3: CSVDDSVATDTQYF
D: NA; V: TRBV18; J: TRBJ1-1; size: many; DNA: TGTGCCAGCTCACCGGCTTCCATGAACACTGAAGCTTTCTTT; CDR3: CASSPASMNTEAFF
D: TRBD2; V: TRBV9; J: TRBJ2-5; size: many; DNA: TGTGCCAGCAGCGTAGTGGGACTAGCGGGATCCGAGACCCAGTACTTC; CDR3: CASSVVGLAGSETQYF
D: NA; V: TRBV28; J: TRBJ2-7; size: many; DNA: TGTGCCAGCAGAGATAACGAGCAGTACTTC; CDR3: CASRDNEQYF
D: TRBD1; V: TRBV6-1; J: TRBJ1-4; size: NA; DNA: TGTGCCAGCATCTTCGAGGGGGCGACTAATGAAAAACTGTTTTTT; CDR3: CASIFEGATNEKLFF
D: TRBD2; V: TRBV30; J: TRBJ2-5; size: NA; DNA: TGTGCCTGGAGAGGGGCGGGAGAGAGAGAGACCCAGTACTTC; CDR3: CAWRGAGERETQYF
D: NA; V: TRBV28; J: TRBJ1-2; size: many; DNA: TGTGCCAGCAGTCTCGGGGGACTCGGTGGCTATGGCTACACCTTC; CDR3: CASSLGGLGGYGYTF
D: NA; V: TRBV29-1; J: TRBJ2-3; size: few; DNA: TGCAGCGTTGAAGCCCCCGGGAGACGGGCCAATACGCAGTATTTT; CDR3: CSVEAPGRRANTQYF
D: NA; V: TRBV27; J: TRBJ2-7; size: NA; DNA: TGTGCCAGCAGCCAACCCCCGGGGTACGAGCAGTACTTC; CDR3: CASSQPPGYEQYF
D: NA; V: TRBV18; J: TRBJ2-1; size: few; DNA: TGTGCCAGCTCATCGGGGGAGCTAAACAATGAGCAGTTCTTC; CDR3: CASSSGELNNEQFF
D: TRBD1; V: TRBV20-1; J: TRBJ1-6; size: many; DNA: TGCAGTGCTAAAAGAGAGAGGGACAGTCCCTATAATTCACCCCTCCACTTT; CDR3: CSAKRERDSPYNSPLHF
D: NA; V: TRBV6-1; J: TRBJ2-7; size: many; DNA: TGTGCCACTCAACCAGCGCCCCGGCTCCCCTACGAGCAGTACTTC; CDR3: CATQPAPRLPYEQYF
D: TRBD1; V: TRBV6-1; J: TRBJ1-1; size: many; DNA: TGTGCCAGCAGCGAAGTACAGGGGATGAACACTGAAGCTTTCTTT; CDR3: CASSEVQGMNTEAFF
D: TRBD1; V: TRBV6-1; J: TRBJ2-7; size: many; DNA: TGTGCCAGCAGTGCTCCGGGACAGGGCTCCTACGAGCAGTACTTC; CDR3: CASSAPGQGSYEQYF
D: NA; V: TRBV28; J: TRBJ2-7; size: many; DNA: TGTGCCACCCTACCGAGCCTAGGAGGGGCGGCCTACGAGCAGTACTTC; CDR3: CATLPSLGGAAYEQYF
D: NA; V: TRBV28; J: TRBJ1-5; size: many; DNA: TGTGCCAGCAGTTCGGCAGGCGGGGCCAATCAGCCCCAGCATTTT; CDR3: CASSSAGGANQPQHF
D: NA; V: TRBV12-3/TRBV12-4; J: TRBJ2-7; size: few; DNA: TGTGCCAGCAGGCCGGGAGCAACGGGAGAGCAGTACTTC; CDR3: CASRPGATGEQYF
D: TRBD2; V: TRBV19; J: TRBJ2-4; size: few; DNA: TGTGCCAGTAGTATAGTCCTAGCGGGAGTTGGCAAAAACATTCAGTACTTC; CDR3: CASSIVLAGVGKNIQYF